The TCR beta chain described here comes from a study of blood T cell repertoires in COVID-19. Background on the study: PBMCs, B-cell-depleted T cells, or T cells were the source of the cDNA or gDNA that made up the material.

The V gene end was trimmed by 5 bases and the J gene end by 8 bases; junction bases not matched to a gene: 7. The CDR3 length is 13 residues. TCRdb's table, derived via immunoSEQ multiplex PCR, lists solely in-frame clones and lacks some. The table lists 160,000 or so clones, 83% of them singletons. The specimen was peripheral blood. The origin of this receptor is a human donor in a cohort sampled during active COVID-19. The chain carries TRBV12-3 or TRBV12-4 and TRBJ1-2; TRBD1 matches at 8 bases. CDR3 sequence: CASSTRQGSGYTF. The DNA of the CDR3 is TGTGCCAGCAGTACCCGACAGGGGTCCGGCTACACCTTC.